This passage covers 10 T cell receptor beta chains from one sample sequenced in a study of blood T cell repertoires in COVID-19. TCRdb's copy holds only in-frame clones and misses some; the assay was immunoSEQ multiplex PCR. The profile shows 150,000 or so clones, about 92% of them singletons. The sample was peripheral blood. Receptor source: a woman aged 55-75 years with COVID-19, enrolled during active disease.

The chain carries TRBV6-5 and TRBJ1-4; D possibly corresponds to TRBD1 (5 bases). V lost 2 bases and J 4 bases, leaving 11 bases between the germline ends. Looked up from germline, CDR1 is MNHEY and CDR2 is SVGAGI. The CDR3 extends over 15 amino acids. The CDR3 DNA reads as TGTGCCAGCAGTTACCGGCGACAGCGTAATGAAAAACTGTTTTTT. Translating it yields CASSYRRQRNEKLFF.

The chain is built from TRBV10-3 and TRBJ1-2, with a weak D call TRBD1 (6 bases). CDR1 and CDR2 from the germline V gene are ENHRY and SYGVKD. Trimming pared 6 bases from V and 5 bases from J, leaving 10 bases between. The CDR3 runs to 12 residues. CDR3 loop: CAISGQPYGYTF. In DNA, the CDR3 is TGTGCCATCAGCGGACAGCCATATGGCTACACCTTC.

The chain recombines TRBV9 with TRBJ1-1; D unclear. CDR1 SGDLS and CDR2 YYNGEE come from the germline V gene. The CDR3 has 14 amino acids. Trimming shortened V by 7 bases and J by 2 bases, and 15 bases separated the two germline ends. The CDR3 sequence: CASAARGLNTEAFF. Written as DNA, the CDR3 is TGTGCCAGCGCGGCCCGAGGGCTCAACACTGAAGCTTTCTTT. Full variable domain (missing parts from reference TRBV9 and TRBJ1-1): DSGVTQTPKHLITATGQRVTLRCSPRSGDLSVYWYQQSLDQGLQFLIQYYNGEERAKGNILERFSAQQFPDLHSELNLSSLELGDSALYFCASAARGLNTEAFFGQGTRLTVV.

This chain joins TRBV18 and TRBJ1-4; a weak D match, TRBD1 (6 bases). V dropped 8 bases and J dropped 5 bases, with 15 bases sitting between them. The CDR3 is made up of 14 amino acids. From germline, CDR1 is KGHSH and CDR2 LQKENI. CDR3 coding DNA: TGTGCCAGCGCGGAGGACAGCTTGAATGAAAAACTGTTTTTT. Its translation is CASAEDSLNEKLFF.

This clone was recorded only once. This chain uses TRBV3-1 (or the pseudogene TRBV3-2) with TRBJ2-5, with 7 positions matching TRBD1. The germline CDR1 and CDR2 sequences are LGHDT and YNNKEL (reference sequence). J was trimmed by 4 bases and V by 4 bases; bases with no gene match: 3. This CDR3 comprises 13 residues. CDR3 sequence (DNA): TGTGCCAGCAGCCGGACAGGATCAGAGACCCAGTACTTC. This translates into CASSRTGSETQYF.

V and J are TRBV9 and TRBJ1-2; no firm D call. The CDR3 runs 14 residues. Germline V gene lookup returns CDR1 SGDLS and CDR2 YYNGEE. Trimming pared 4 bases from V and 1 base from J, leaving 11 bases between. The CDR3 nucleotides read TGTGCCAGCAGCCCCAAGAGATTTAACTATGGCTACACCTTC. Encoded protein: CASSPKRFNYGYTF.

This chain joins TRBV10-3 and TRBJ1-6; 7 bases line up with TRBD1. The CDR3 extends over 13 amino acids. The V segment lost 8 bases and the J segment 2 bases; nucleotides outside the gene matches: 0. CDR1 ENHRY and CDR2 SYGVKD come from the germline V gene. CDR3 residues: CAIGQAYNSPLHF. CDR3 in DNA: TGTGCCATCGGACAGGCCTATAATTCACCCCTCCACTTT.

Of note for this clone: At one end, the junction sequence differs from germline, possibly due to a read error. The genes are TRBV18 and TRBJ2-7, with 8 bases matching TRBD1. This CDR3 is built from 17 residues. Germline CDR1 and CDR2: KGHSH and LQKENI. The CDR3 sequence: CASSPVYLDRGSSEQYF. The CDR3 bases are TGTGCCAGCTCACCAGTATATCTAGACAGGGGATCCTCCGAGCAGTACTTC.

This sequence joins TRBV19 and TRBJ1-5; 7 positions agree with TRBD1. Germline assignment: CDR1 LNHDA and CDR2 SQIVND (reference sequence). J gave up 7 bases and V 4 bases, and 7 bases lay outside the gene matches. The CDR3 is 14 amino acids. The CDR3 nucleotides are TGTGCCAGTAGTAAAACAGGGGAAGTGCAGCCCCAGCATTTT. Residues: CASSKTGEVQPQHF.

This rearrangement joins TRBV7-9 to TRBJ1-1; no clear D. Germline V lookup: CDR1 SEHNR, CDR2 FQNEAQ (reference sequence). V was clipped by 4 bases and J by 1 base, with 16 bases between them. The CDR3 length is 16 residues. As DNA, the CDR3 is TGTGCCAGCAGCTCCCGATCGTCGACGGGGAACACTGAAGCTTTCTTT. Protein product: CASSSRSSTGNTEAFF.